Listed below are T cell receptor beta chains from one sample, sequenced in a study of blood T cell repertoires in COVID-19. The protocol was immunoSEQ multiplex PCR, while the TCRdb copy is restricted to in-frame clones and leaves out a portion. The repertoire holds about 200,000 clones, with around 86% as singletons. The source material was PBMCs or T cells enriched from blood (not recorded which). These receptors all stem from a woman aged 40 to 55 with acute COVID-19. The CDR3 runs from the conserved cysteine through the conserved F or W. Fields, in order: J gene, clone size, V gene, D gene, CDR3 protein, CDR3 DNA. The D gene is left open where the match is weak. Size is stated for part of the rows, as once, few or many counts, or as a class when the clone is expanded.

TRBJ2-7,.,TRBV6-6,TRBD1,CASSRWGGDRAPYEQYF,TGTGCCAGCAGTCGCTGGGGGGGGGACAGGGCCCCCTACGAGCAGTACTTC
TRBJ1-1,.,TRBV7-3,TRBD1,CASSLTGRKNTEAFF,TGTGCCAGCAGCTTGACAGGGAGAAAGAACACTGAAGCTTTCTTT
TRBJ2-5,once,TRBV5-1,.,CASSPRASSRGSSETQYF,TGCGCCAGCAGCCCTCGGGCCTCTAGCCGAGGGTCGTCAGAGACCCAGTACTTC
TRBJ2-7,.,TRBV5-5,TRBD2,CASSLVLAGTYEQYF,TGTGCCAGCAGCTTAGTCCTAGCGGGAACCTACGAGCAGTACTTC
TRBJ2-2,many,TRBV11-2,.,CASSPATGSGTGELFF,TGTGCCAGCAGCCCGGCGACCGGGTCGGGGACCGGGGAGCTGTTTTTT
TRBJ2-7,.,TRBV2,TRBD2,CASKEAGALTYEQYF,TGTGCCAGCAAGGAAGCGGGAGCTCTCACCTACGAGCAGTACTTC
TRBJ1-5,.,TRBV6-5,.,CASSWQGNQPQHF,TGTGCCAGCAGTTGGCAGGGCAATCAGCCCCAGCATTTT
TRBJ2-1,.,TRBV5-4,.,CASSLGLGEQFF,TGTGCCAGCAGCTTGGGACTTGGGGAGCAGTTCTTC
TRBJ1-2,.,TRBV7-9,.,CASSLARQINYGYTF,TGTGCCAGCAGCTTAGCGCGACAGATCAACTATGGCTACACCTTC
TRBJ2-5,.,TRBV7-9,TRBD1,CASSPRGPETQYF,TGTGCCAGCAGTCCCAGGGGGCCGGAGACCCAGTACTTC
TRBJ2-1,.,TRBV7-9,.,CASSTTQPEAYNEQFF,TGTGCCAGCAGCACTACCCAGCCGGAGGCATACAATGAGCAGTTCTTC
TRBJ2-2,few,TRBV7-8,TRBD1,CASSPGTGAGELFF,TGTGCCAGCAGCCCTGGGACAGGGGCCGGGGAGCTGTTTTTT
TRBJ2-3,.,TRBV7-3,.,CASSLLALPTDTQYF,TGTGCCAGCAGCTTACTAGCTCTGCCCACAGATACGCAGTATTTT
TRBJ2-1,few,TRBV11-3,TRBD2,CASSLRGTSGRAQEQFF,TGTGCCAGCAGCTTACGCGGAACTAGCGGGAGGGCACAAGAGCAGTTCTTC
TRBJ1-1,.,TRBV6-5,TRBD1,CASRRLGTEEAFF,TGTGCCAGCAGGCGACTTGGGACAGAAGAAGCTTTCTTT
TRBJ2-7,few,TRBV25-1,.,CASEGGTDEQYF,TGTGCCAGCGAAGGGGGAACAGACGAGCAGTACTTC
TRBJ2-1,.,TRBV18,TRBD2,CASSRTSGNEQFF,TGTGCCAGCTCGCGGACTAGCGGCAATGAGCAGTTCTTC
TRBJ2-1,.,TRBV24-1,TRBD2,CATSDSGDLSGEQFF,TGTGCCACCAGTGACAGCGGGGACCTTTCGGGCGAGCAGTTCTTC
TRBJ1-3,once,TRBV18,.,CASFPETGSYTIYF,TGTGCCAGCTTCCCCGAAACAGGGAGTTACACCATATATTTT
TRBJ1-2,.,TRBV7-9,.,CASTRQRILQGYTF,TGTGCCAGCACTCGGCAGCGAATCTTGCAAGGCTACACCTTC
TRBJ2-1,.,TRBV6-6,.,CASAGHSYNEQFF,TGTGCTTCAGCAGGACACTCCTACAATGAGCAGTTCTTC
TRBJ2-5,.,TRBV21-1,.,CASSKGTWTSGKETQYF,TGTGCCAGCAGCAAAGGTACGTGGACTAGCGGAAAAGAGACCCAGTACTTC
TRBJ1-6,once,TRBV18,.,CASSPLDSYNSPLHF,TGTGCCAGCTCACCCTTGGACAGTTATAATTCACCCCTCCACTTT
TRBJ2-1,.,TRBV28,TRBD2,CASSLLSGRGSYNEQFF,TGTGCCAGCAGTCTACTTAGCGGGAGAGGTTCCTACAATGAGCAGTTCTTC
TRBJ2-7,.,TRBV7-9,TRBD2,CASSRVTSGAYEQYF,TGTGCCAGCAGCCGAGTCACTAGCGGTGCCTACGAGCAGTACTTC
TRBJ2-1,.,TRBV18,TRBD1,CASSPGTGYNEQFF,TGTGCCAGCTCCCCCGGGACAGGGTACAATGAGCAGTTCTTC
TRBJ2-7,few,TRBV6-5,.,CASSRDFSSYEQYF,TGTGCCAGCAGTCGGGACTTCTCCTCCTACGAGCAGTACTTC
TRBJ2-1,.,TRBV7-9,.,CASSQKRGGVGGEQFF,TGTGCCAGCAGCCAAAAAAGGGGGGGCGTGGGAGGTGAGCAGTTCTTC
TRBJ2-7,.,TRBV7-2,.,CASSPTGYEQYF,TGTGCCAGCAGCCCAACAGGCTACGAGCAGTACTTC
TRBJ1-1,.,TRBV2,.,CASRERQTMNTEAFF,TGTGCCAGCAGAGAGAGGCAGACCATGAACACTGAAGCTTTCTTT
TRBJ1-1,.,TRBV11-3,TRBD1,CASSQTGGDTEAFF,TGTGCCAGCAGCCAGACAGGGGGAGACACTGAAGCTTTCTTT
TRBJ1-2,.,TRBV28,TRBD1,CASSPTGDYGYTF,TGTGCCAGCAGCCCGACAGGGGACTATGGCTACACCTTC
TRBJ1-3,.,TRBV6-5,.,CASQSSGNTIYF,TGTGCCAGCCAGTCCTCTGGAAACACCATATATTTT
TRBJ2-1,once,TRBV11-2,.,CASSIQYNEQFF,TGTGCCAGCAGCATTCAGTACAATGAGCAGTTCTTC
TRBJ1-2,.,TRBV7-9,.,CASSGDLGKYAGYTF,TGTGCCAGCAGCGGGGACTTAGGGAAGTACGCTGGCTACACCTTC
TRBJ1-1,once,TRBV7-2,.,CASSAKQGFVAEAFF,TGTGCCAGCAGCGCAAAACAGGGCTTCGTGGCTGAAGCTTTCTTT
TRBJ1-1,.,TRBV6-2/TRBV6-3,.,CASSIGQGWAFF,TGTGCCAGCAGTATCGGACAAGGTTGGGCTTTCTTT
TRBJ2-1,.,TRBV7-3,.,CASSFGMRQRNEQFF,TGTGCCAGCAGCTTCGGGATGCGGCAGCGCAATGAGCAGTTCTTC
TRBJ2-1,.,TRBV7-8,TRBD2,CASTISGSEQFF,TGTGCCAGCACCATAAGCGGGAGTGAGCAGTTCTTC
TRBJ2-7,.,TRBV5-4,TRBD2,CASSPSGASSYEQYF,TGTGCCAGCAGTCCTAGCGGAGCGAGCTCCTACGAGCAGTACTTC
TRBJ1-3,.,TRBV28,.,CASSRFSSGNTIYF,TGTGCCAGCAGTAGATTTAGCTCTGGAAACACCATATATTTT
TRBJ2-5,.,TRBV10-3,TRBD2,CAISVAGGQETQYF,TGTGCCATCAGTGTAGCGGGGGGCCAAGAGACCCAGTACTTC
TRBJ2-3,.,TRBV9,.,CASSVSGATDTQYF,TGTGCCAGCAGCGTTAGCGGAGCCACAGATACGCAGTATTTT
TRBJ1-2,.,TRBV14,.,CASSQGLYYGYTF,TGTGCCAGCAGCCAAGGACTATACTATGGCTACACCTTC
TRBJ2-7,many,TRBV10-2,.,CAISRGKGYEQYF,TGCGCCATTTCCAGGGGAAAGGGCTACGAGCAGTACTTC
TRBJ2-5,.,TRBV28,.,CASSKAAGAQETQYF,TGTGCCAGCAGCAAAGCAGCAGGGGCTCAAGAGACCCAGTACTTC